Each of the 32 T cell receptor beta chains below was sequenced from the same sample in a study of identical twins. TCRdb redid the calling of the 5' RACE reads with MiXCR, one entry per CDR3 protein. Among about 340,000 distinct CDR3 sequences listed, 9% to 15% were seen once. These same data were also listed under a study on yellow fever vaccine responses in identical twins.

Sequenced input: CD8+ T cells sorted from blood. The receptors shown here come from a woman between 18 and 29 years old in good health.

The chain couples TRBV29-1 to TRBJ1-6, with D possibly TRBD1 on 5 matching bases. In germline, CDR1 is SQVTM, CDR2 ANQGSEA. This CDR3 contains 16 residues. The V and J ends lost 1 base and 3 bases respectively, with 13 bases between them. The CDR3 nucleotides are TGCAGCGTTGAAGGGAAGAGGGGCCACTATAATTCACCCCTCCACTTT. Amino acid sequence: CSVEGKRGHYNSPLHF.

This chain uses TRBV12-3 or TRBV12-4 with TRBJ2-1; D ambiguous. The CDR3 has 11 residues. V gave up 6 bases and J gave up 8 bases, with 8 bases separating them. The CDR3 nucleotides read TGTGCCAGCAGCCCGGCGGATGAGCAGTTCTTC. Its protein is CASSPADEQFF.

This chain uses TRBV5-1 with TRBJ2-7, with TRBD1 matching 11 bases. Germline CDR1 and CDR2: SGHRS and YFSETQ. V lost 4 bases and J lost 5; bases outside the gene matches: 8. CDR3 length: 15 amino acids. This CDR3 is CASSPWTGGVDEQYV. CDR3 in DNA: TGCGCCAGCAGCCCTTGGACAGGGGGCGTCGACGAGCAGTACGTC.

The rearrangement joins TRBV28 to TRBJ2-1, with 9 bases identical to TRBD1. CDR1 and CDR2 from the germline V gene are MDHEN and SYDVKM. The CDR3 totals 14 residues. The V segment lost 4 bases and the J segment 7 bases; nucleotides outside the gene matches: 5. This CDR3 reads CASSYGTGRNEQFF. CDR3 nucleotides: TGTGCCAGCAGTTACGGGACAGGGAGGAATGAGCAGTTCTTC.

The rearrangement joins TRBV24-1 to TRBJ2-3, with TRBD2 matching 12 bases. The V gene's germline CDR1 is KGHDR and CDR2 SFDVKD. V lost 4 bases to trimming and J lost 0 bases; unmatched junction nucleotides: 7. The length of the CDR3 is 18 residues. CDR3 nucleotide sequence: TGTGCCACCAGTGACCCCGGACTAGCGGGGAGAAGCACAGATACGCAGTATTTT. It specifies CATSDPGLAGRSTDTQYF.

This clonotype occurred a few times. The CDR3 region has the DNA TGCGCCAGCAGCTTGGCCGTGGGGCTCTACAATGAGCAGTTCTTC. Amino acid sequence: CASSLAVGLYNEQFF. V and J are TRBV5-1 and TRBJ2-1, with D possibly matching TRBD1 (5 bases). Germline V gene data show CDR1 as SGHRS and CDR2 as YFSETQ. The V end was cut by 0 bases, the J end by 3 bases, with 10 bases between. This CDR3 region has 15 residues.

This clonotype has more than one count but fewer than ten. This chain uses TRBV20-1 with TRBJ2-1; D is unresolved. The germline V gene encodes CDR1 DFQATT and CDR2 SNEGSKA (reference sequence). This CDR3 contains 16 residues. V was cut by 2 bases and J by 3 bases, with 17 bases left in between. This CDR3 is CSARTVLELHYNEQFF. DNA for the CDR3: TGCAGTGCTAGAACTGTATTAGAGCTACACTACAATGAGCAGTTCTTC.

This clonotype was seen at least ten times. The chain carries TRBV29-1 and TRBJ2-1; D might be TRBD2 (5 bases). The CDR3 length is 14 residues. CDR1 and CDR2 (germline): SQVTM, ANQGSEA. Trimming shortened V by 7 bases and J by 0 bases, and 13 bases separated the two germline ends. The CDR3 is CSAGGSNSYNEQFF. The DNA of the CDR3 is TGCAGCGCCGGAGGCTCTAACTCCTACAATGAGCAGTTCTTC.

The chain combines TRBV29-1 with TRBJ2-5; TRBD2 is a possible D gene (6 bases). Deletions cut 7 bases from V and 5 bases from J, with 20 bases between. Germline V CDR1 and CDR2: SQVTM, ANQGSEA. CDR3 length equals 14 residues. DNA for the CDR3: TGCAGCGCTCTAGGCGGCGCCGCGGGGGAGACCCAGTACTTC. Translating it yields CSALGGAAGETQYF. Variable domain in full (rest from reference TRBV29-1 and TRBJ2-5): SAVISQKPSRDICQRGTSLTIQCQVDSQVTMMFWYRQQPGQSLTLIATANQGSEATYESGFVIDKFPISRPNLTFSTLTVSNMSPEDSSIYLCSALGGAAGETQYFGPGTRLLVL.

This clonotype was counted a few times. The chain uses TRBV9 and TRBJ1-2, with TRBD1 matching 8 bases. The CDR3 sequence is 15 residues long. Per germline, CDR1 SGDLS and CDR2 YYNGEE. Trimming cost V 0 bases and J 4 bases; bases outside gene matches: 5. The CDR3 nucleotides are TGTGCCAGCAGCGTAGAGGCAGGGGGCGGCTATGGCTACACCTTC. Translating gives CASSVEAGGGYGYTF.

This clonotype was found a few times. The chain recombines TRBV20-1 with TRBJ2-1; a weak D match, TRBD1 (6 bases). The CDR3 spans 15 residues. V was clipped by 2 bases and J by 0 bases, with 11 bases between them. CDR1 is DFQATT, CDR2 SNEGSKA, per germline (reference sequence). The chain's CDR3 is CSARKDSSSYNEQFF. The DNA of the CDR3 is TGCAGTGCTAGAAAGGACAGTTCCTCCTACAATGAGCAGTTCTTC.

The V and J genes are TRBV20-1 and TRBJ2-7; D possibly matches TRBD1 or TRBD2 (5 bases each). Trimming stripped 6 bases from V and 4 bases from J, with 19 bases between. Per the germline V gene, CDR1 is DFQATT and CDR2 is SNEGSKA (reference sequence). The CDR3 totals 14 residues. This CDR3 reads CSAMDPRGPYEQYF. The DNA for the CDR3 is TGCAGTGCAATGGACCCCCGGGGCCCGTACGAGCAGTACTTC.

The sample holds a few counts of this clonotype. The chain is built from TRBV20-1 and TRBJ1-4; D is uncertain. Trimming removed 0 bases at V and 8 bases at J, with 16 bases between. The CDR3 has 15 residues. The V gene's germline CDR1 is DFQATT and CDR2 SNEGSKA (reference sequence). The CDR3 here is CSARDARRSEEKLFF. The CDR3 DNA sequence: TGCAGTGCTAGAGATGCCAGGCGGAGTGAGGAAAAACTGTTTTTT.

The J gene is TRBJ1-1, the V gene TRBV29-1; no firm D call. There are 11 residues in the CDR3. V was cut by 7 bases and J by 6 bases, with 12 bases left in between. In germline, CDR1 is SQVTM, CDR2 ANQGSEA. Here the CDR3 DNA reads TGCAGCGCCGGGCGGGAGCCTGAAGCTTTCTTT. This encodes CSAGREPEAFF.

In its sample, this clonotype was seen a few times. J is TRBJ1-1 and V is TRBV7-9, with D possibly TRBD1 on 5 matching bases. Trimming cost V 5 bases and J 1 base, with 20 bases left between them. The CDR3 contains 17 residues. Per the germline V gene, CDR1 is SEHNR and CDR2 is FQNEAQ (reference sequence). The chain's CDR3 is CASSGEGPQQGNTEAFF. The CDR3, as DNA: TGTGCCAGCAGCGGGGAGGGACCACAGCAGGGGAACACTGAAGCTTTCTTT.

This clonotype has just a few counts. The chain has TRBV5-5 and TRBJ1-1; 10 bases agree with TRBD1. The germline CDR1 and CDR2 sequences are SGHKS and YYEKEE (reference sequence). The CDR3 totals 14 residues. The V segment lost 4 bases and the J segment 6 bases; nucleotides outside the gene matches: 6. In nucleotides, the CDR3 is TGTGCCAGCAGCCAGGGGACAGGGGAATCTGAAGCTTTCTTT. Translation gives CASSQGTGESEAFF.

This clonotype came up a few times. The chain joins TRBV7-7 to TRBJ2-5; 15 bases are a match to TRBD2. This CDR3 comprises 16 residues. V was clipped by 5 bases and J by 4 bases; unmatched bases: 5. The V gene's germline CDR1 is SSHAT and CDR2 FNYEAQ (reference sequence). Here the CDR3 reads CASSEGLAGGSETQYF. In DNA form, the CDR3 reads TGTGCCAGCAGCGAGGGACTAGCGGGGGGTTCAGAGACCCAGTACTTC.

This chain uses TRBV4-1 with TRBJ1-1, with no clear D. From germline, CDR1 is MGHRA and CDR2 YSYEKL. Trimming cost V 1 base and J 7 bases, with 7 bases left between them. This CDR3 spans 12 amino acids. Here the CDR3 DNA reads TGCGCCAGCAGCCAAGTAGGCCTTGAAGCTTTCTTT. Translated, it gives CASSQVGLEAFF.

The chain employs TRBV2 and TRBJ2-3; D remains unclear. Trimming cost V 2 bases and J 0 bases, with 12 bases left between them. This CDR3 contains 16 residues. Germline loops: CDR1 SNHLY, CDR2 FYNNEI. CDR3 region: CASSEPDWKSTDTQYF. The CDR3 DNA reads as TGTGCCAGCAGTGAACCAGACTGGAAGAGCACAGATACGCAGTATTTT.

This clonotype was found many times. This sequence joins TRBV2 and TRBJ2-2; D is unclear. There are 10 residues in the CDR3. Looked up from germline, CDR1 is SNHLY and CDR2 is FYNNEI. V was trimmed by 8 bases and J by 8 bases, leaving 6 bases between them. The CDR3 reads CASGGGELFF. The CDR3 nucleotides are TGTGCCAGCGGTGGGGGGGAGCTGTTTTTT.

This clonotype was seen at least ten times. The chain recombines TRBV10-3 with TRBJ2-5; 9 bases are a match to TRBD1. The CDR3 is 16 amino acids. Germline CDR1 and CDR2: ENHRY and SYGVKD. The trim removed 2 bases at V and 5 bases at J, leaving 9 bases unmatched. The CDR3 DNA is TGTGCCATCAGTGAGGCGGGACAGGGAGGTGGGGAGACCCAGTACTTC. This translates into CAISEAGQGGGETQYF.

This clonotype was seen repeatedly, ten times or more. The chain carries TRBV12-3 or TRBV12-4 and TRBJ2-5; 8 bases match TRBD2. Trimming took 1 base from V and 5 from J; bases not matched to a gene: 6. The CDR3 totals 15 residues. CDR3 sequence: CASSLVFAGGETQYF. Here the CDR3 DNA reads TGTGCCAGCAGTTTAGTTTTTGCGGGAGGCGAGACCCAGTACTTC.

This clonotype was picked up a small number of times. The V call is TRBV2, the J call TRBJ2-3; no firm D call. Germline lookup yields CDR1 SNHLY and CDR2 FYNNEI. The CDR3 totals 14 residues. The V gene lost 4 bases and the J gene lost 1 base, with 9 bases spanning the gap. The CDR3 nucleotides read TGTGCCAGCAGTGTTTGGTCTCGCACAGATACGCAGTATTTT. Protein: CASSVWSRTDTQYF.

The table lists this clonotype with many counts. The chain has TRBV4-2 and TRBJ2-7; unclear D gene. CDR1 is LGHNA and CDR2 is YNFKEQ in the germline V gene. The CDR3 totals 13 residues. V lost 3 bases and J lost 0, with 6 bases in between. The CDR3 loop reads CASSQRVSYEQYF. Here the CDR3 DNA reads TGTGCCAGCAGCCAGAGAGTCTCCTACGAGCAGTACTTC.

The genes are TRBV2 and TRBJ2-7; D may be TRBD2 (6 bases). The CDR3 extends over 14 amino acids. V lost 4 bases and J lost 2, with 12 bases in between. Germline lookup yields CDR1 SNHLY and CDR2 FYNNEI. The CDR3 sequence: CASSARGFTYEQYV. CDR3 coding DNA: TGTGCCAGCAGTGCACGGGGGTTTACCTACGAGCAGTACGTC.

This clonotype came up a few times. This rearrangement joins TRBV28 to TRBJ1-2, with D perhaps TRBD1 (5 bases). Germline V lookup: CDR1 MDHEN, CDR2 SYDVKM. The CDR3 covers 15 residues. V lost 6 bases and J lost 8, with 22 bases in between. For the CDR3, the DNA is TGTGCCAGCAGCCCCGGGGCGCGGCTCCTAAGGGGCTACACCTTC. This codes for CASSPGARLLRGYTF.

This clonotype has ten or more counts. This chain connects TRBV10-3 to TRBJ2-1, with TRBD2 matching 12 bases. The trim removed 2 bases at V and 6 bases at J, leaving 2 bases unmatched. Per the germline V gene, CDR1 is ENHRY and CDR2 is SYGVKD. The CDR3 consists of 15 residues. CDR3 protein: CAISEGLAGSNEQFF. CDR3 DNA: TGTGCCATCAGTGAGGGACTAGCGGGATCCAATGAGCAGTTCTTC.

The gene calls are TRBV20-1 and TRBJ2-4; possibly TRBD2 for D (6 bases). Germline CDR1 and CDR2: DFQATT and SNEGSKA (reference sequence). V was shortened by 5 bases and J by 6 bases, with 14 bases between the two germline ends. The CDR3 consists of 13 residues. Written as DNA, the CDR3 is TGCAGTGCTCCCCCATGGGACTCAAACATTCAGTACTTC. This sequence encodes CSAPPWDSNIQYF.

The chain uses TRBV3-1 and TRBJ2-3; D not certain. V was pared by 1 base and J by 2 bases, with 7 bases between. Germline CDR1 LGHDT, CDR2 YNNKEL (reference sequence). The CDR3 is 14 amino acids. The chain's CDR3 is CASSQGSATDTQYF. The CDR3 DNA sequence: TGTGCCAGCAGCCAAGGGAGCGCCACAGATACGCAGTATTTT.

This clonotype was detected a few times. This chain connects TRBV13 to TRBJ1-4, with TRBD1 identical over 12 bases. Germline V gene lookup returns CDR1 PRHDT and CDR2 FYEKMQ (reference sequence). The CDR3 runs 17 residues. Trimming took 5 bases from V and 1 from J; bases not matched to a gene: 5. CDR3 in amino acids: CASSPGQGAQTNEKLFF. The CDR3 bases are TGTGCCAGCAGCCCGGGACAGGGGGCGCAAACTAATGAAAAACTGTTTTTT.

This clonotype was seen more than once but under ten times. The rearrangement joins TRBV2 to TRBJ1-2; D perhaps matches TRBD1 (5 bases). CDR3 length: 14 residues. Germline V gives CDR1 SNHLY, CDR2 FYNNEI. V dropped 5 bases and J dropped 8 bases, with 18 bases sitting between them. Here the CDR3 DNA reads TGTGCCAGCAGTATCAGGGTACCCCGATGGGGCTACACCTTC. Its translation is CASSIRVPRWGYTF. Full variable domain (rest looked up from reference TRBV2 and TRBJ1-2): EPEVTQTPSHQVTQMGQEVILRCVPISNHLYFYWYRQILGQKVEFLVSFYNNEISEKSEIFDDQFSVERPDGSNFTLKIRSTKLEDSAMYFCASSIRVPRWGYTFGSGTRLTVV.

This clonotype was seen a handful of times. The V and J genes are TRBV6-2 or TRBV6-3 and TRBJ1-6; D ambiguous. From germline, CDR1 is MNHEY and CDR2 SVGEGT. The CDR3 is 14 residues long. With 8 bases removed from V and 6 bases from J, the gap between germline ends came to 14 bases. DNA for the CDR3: TGTGCCAGCTCCGATGGCAGGATTAATTCACCCCTCCACTTT. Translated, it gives CASSDGRINSPLHF.